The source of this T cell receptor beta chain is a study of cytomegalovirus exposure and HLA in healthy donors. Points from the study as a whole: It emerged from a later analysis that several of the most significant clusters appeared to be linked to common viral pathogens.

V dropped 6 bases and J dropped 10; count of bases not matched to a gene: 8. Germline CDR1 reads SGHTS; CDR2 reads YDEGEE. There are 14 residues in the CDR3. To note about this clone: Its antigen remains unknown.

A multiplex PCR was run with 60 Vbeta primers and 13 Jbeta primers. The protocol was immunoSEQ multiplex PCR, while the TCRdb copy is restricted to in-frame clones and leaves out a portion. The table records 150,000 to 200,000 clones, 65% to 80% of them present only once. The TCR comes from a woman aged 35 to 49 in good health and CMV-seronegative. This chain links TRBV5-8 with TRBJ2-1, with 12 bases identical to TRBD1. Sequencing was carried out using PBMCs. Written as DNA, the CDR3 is TGTGCCAGCACCCGGGACAGGGGGCGAGGGGAGCAGTTCTTC. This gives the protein CASTRDRGRGEQFF.